The 2 T cell receptor beta chains below were found in one sample sequenced in a study of T cell repertoires in cytomegalovirus infection. TCRdb reanalysed the reads using MiXCR and keeps one entry per CDR3 protein. The sample shows some 220,000 distinct CDR3 sequences, roughly 6.5% of them seen only once. Sequencing was performed on PBMCs. These receptors were taken from a human donor in good health (CMV status not recorded). Some clones in this sample may be carry-over from other donors' samples.

The table lists this clonotype with many counts. This chain links TRBV7-3 with TRBJ1-1; no reliable D call. Germline-derived CDR1 and CDR2 are SGHTA and FQGTGA. V was cut by 6 bases and J by 1 base, with 12 bases left in between. The CDR3 sequence is 14 residues long. CDR3 coding DNA: TGTGCCAGCAGGTCCCGGACGGGGAACACTGAAGCTTTCTTT. It codes for CASRSRTGNTEAFF.

CDR3 DNA sequence: TGTGCCAGCACCTGGACAGGGGCAAGGTACGAGCAGTACTTC. This codes for CASTWTGARYEQYF. The V call is TRBV6-2 or TRBV6-3, the J call TRBJ2-7; 9 bases are shared with TRBD1. Germline CDR1 reads MNHEY; CDR2 reads SVGEGT. CDR3 length: 14 residues. J gave up 4 bases and V 7 bases, and 8 bases lay outside the gene matches.